A selection of T cell receptor beta chains follows, all from one sample in a study of Ad26.COV2.S vaccination and SARS-CoV-2 variants. Produced via immunoSEQ multiplex PCR; TCRdb's table is partial and in-frame only. The sample lists fewer than 500,000 clones, about nine tenths occurring once. The source was peripheral blood, collected in a trial of Ad26.COV2.S vaccine versus placebo. The source of these receptors is a person aged 18 to 65 who received the Ad26.COV2.S COVID-19 vaccine or a placebo. Both conserved end residues are part of each CDR3. A D gene is named only where the DNA matches it firmly. The size field is filled for only some rows; it gives once, few, many or a size class.

J,V,D,size,CDR3,DNA
TRBJ2-7,TRBV19,-,-,CASSIVQGGEQYF,TGTGCCAGTAGTATAGTCCAGGGGGGCGAGCAGTACTTC
TRBJ2-1,TRBV21-1,-,-,CASSKRRNNEQFF,TGTGCCAGCAGCAAAAGACGGAACAATGAGCAGTTCTTC
TRBJ2-7,TRBV4-2,TRBD2,-,CASRRLAGDYEQYF,TGTGCCAGCAGAAGACTAGCGGGAGACTACGAGCAGTACTTC
TRBJ1-6,TRBV4-3,-,-,CASSQVRGPEGGSPLHF,TGCGCCAGCAGCCAAGTGAGGGGCCCCGAAGGAGGTTCACCCCTCCACTTT
TRBJ1-4,TRBV7-8,TRBD1,-,CASSMTGLSNEKLFF,TGTGCCAGCAGCATGACAGGGTTGAGTAATGAAAAACTGTTTTTT
TRBJ2-7,TRBV7-9,-,-,CASSADSSYEQYF,TGTGCCAGCAGCGCGGACAGCTCCTACGAGCAGTACTTC
TRBJ2-3,TRBV18,-,-,CASSLYTDTQYF,TGTGCCAGCTCACTTTACACAGATACGCAGTATTTT
TRBJ2-5,TRBV6-6,-,-,CASSYRGETQYF,TGTGCCAGCAGTTACAGGGGGGAGACCCAGTACTTC
TRBJ2-3,TRBV2,TRBD1,-,CAITLDRGHNSGDTQYF,TGTGCCATCACTTTAGACAGGGGCCATAACAGTGGAGATACGCAGTATTTT
TRBJ2-1,TRBV2,TRBD1,-,CASTGTGPYNEQFF,TGTGCCAGCACAGGGACAGGACCCTACAATGAGCAGTTCTTC
TRBJ1-5,TRBV6-2/TRBV6-3,-,-,CASSYDLQPQHF,TGTGCCAGCAGTTACGACCTTCAGCCCCAGCATTTT
TRBJ1-1,TRBV28,-,-,CASSFPGYTEAFF,TGTGCCAGCAGTTTCCCGGGCTACACTGAAGCTTTCTTT
TRBJ1-6,TRBV4-3,-,once,CASSRQASSYNSPLHF,TGCGCCAGCAGCCGTCAGGCTAGCTCCTATAATTCACCCCTCCACTTT
TRBJ1-1,TRBV2,-,-,CASRVGGDTEAFF,TGTGCCAGCAGAGTGGGGGGGGACACTGAAGCTTTCTTT
TRBJ2-1,TRBV5-4,-,-,CASSLATTNYNEQFF,TGTGCCAGCAGCTTGGCGACTACCAACTACAATGAGCAGTTCTTC
TRBJ2-7,TRBV6-2/TRBV6-3,-,-,CASSYGTSEQYF,TGTGCCAGCAGTTACGGGACTTCCGAGCAGTACTTC
TRBJ1-1,TRBV9,TRBD1,-,CASSVGQGGTEAFF,TGTGCCAGCAGCGTGGGACAGGGCGGAACTGAAGCTTTCTTT
TRBJ1-1,TRBV2,-,-,CASSVSFTEAFF,TGTGCCAGCAGTGTGTCGTTCACTGAAGCTTTCTTT
TRBJ2-3,TRBV12-5,-,-,CASERTYTQYF,TGTGCTAGTGAGAGGACTTATACGCAGTATTTT
TRBJ2-3,TRBV6-5,-,-,CASSYSVATDTQYF,TGTGCCAGCAGTTACTCAGTGGCTACAGATACGCAGTATTTT
TRBJ2-1,TRBV3-1/TRBV3-2,TRBD2,-,CASRTSGYNEQFF,TGTGCCAGCAGGACTAGCGGTTACAATGAGCAGTTCTTC
TRBJ2-2,TRBV4-1,-,-,CASSQGPRGPRGGELFF,TGCGCCAGCAGCCAAGGCCCTCGGGGCCCAAGGGGCGGGGAGCTGTTTTTT
TRBJ2-4,TRBV6-6,-,once,CASSYSSFKNIQYF,TGTGCCAGCAGTTACAGCTCTTTTAAAAACATTCAGTACTTC
TRBJ2-7,TRBV11-2,-,-,CASSTLDEQYF,TGTGCCAGCAGCACCCTCGACGAGCAGTACTTC
TRBJ2-2,TRBV2,TRBD2,-,CASSEGLAGTGELFF,TGTGCCAGCAGTGAGGGACTAGCGGGCACCGGGGAGCTGTTTTTT
TRBJ1-4,TRBV21-1,-,-,CASSKAATFGEKLFF,TGTGCCAGCAGCAAAGCTGCGACCTTCGGTGAAAAACTGTTTTTT
TRBJ2-7,TRBV12-3/TRBV12-4,-,-,CASSVQGLYEQCF,TGTGCCAGCAGTGTTCAGGGGCTATACGAGCAGTGCTTC
TRBJ1-6,TRBV30,-,few,CAWSAVGLENSPLHF,TGTGCCTGGAGTGCTGTGGGCTTGGAAAATTCACCCCTCCACTTT
TRBJ1-2,TRBV6-5,-,-,CASSPRFDYGYTF,TGTGCCAGCTCGCCTAGATTTGACTATGGCTACACCTTC
TRBJ2-1,TRBV7-8,-,-,CASSLANLAWGRGEQFF,TGTGCCAGCAGCTTAGCGAACCTAGCGTGGGGAAGAGGTGAGCAGTTCTTC
TRBJ1-2,TRBV7-2,-,-,CASSLGQAHYGYTF,TGTGCCAGCAGCTTAGGACAGGCGCACTATGGCTACACCTTC
TRBJ1-5,TRBV7-8,-,-,CASTTGADRAGNQPQHF,TGTGCCAGCACGACTGGGGCCGATAGGGCGGGCAATCAGCCCCAGCATTTT
TRBJ2-1,TRBV6-4,TRBD2,-,CASSDVAGFSYNEQFF,TGTGCCAGCAGTGATGTAGCGGGCTTCTCCTACAATGAGCAGTTCTTC
TRBJ2-3,TRBV2,-,-,CASNIGPRSTDTQYF,TGTGCCAGCAATATTGGTCCCCGTAGCACAGATACGCAGTATTTT
TRBJ1-4,TRBV2,-,-,CASSIVGVEKLFF,TGTGCCAGCAGTATCGTCGGGGTTGAAAAACTGTTTTTT
TRBJ2-2,TRBV7-3,TRBD2,few,CASSLSSGVMNTGELFF,TGTGCCAGCAGCTTATCTAGCGGGGTGATGAACACCGGGGAGCTGTTTTTT
TRBJ2-3,TRBV9,TRBD2,-,CASSTTSGAHTDTQYF,TGTGCCAGCAGTACTACTAGCGGAGCCCACACAGATACGCAGTATTTT
TRBJ2-7,TRBV29-1,-,-,CSGDVGYEQYF,TGCAGCGGGGACGTGGGCTACGAGCAGTACTTC
TRBJ1-5,TRBV28,-,-,CASSAGGSQPQHF,TGTGCCAGCAGCGCCGGAGGCAGCCAGCCCCAGCATTTT
TRBJ2-7,TRBV9,-,-,CASSPTGGSTYEQYF,TGTGCCAGCAGCCCAACGGGGGGCTCGACCTACGAGCAGTACTTC
TRBJ1-1,TRBV5-1,-,-,CASSETGGFTEAFF,TGCGCCAGCAGCGAGACAGGAGGTTTCACTGAAGCTTTCTTT
TRBJ1-2,TRBV6-5,TRBD1,-,CASSRTGVYGYTF,TGTGCCAGCAGCCGGACAGGGGTATATGGCTACACCTTC
TRBJ1-2,TRBV10-3,TRBD1,-,CAISESGTGVGYTF,TGTGCCATCAGTGAGTCGGGGACAGGGGTCGGCTACACCTTC
TRBJ2-1,TRBV10-3,TRBD2,-,CAISESRGTSGRIHEQFF,TGTGCCATCAGTGAGTCTAGGGGAACTAGCGGGAGAATACATGAGCAGTTCTTC
TRBJ1-1,TRBV12-3/TRBV12-4,TRBD1,-,CASSGTGGTEAFF,TGTGCCAGCAGTGGGACAGGGGGCACTGAAGCTTTCTTT
TRBJ2-1,TRBV19,-,-,CASSAVADNEQFF,TGTGCCAGTAGTGCCGTCGCTGACAATGAGCAGTTCTTC
TRBJ1-1,TRBV5-1,-,-,CASSQNQGIAEAFF,TGCGCCAGCAGCCAAAACCAGGGTATAGCTGAAGCTTTCTTT
TRBJ2-1,TRBV27,-,-,CASSLQGIYNEQFF,TGTGCCAGCAGTTTACAAGGGATTTACAATGAGCAGTTCTTC
TRBJ1-1,TRBV28,-,-,CASSPHEGGRPEAFF,TGTGCCAGCAGTCCCCACGAGGGGGGACGACCTGAAGCTTTCTTT
TRBJ1-1,TRBV11-2,TRBD1,-,CASSPRDRVMNTEAFF,TGTGCCAGCAGCCCAAGGGACAGGGTTATGAACACTGAAGCTTTCTTT
TRBJ2-7,TRBV29-1,TRBD2,-,CSVAGGVYEQYF,TGCAGCGTGGCGGGAGGAGTCTACGAGCAGTACTTC
TRBJ2-2,TRBV19,TRBD2,once,CASSITGRIFTGELFF,TGTGCCAGTAGTATTACCGGGAGGATCTTCACCGGGGAGCTGTTTTTT
TRBJ2-7,TRBV7-8,-,-,CASSFLRGGSYEQYF,TGTGCCAGCAGCTTCCTCCGAGGGGGGAGTTACGAGCAGTACTTC
TRBJ2-1,TRBV19,-,once,CASSSTVYNEQFF,TGTGCCAGTAGTTCGACAGTATACAATGAGCAGTTCTTC
TRBJ1-1,TRBV28,TRBD1,-,CASSARGHTEAFF,TGTGCCAGCAGTGCCAGGGGGCACACTGAAGCTTTCTTT